This T cell receptor beta chain was obtained from a study of cytomegalovirus exposure and HLA in healthy donors. Study results and limitations: A missense DCLRE1C variant was associated with V- and J-gene trimming of TCR beta chains in a later analysis, and an independent cohort replicated the association. Solely CMV serostatus was available to characterize immune exposure.

Healthy bone marrow donors made up the donor group. The PCR ran on 60 Vbeta and 13 Jbeta primers. Sequencing was performed with immunoSEQ multiplex PCR; in TCRdb, only in-frame clones are kept and a portion is missing. The table lists 90,000 to 120,000 clones, over 75% of them singletons. In regard to this clone: The antigen is not known.

The CDR3 totals 15 residues. V was clipped by 1 base and J by 4 bases, with 12 bases between them. The germline CDR1 and CDR2 sequences are SSHAT and FNYEAQ (reference sequence). The sequenced sample consisted of PBMCs. The chain combines TRBV7-7 with TRBJ2-3, with a possible D match to TRBD2 (5 bases). The receptor was derived from a male donor in good health and CMV-seronegative. Written as DNA, the CDR3 is TGTGCCAGCAGCTTAGGTGGGAGCGGTGCAGATACGCAGTATTTT. This gives the protein CASSLGGSGADTQYF. The full variable domain, rest sourced from reference TRBV7-7 and TRBJ2-3, is GAGVSQSPRYKVTKRGQDVTLRCDPISSHATLYWYQQALGQGPEFLTYFNYEAQPDKSGLPSDRFSAERPEGSISTLTIQRTEQRDSAMYRCASSLGGSGADTQYFGPGTRLTVL.